The entry below gives a single T cell receptor (beta chain) sequence along with its context. The table came from immunoSEQ multiplex PCR; TCRdb's copy has only in-frame clones and leaves some out. The sample has 75,000 to 90,000 clones; approximately 95% are singletons. These data belong to a study of technical replicates of blood from several donors. The source of this sequence is a human donor in good health. The sample comprised T cells isolated from PBMCs.

Here the CDR3 reads CASSLRTGNTIYF. The CDR3 bases are TGTGCCAGCAGCCTCAGGACGGGGAACACCATATATTTT. The chain joins TRBV7-2 to TRBJ1-3; unclear D gene. V was pared by 5 bases and J by 7 bases, with 12 bases between. In germline, CDR1 is SGHTA, CDR2 FQGNSA. The CDR3 loop spans 13 amino acids.